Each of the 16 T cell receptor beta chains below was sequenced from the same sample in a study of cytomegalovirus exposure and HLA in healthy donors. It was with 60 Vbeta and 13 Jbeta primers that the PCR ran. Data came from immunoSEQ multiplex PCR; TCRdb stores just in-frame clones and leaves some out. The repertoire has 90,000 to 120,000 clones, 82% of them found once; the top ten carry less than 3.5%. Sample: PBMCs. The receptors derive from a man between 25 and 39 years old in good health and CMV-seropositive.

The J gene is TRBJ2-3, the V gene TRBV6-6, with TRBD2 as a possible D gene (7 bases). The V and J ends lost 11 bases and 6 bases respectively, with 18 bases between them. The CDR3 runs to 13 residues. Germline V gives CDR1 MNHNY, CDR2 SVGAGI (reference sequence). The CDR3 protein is CASQGRGVDTQYF. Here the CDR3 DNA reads TGTGCCTCCCAGGGGAGGGGAGTTGATACGCAGTATTTT.

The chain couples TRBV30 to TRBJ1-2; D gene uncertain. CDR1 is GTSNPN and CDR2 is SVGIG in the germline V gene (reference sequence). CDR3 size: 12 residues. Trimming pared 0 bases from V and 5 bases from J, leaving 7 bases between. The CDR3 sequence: CAWSVARYGYTF. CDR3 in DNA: TGTGCCTGGAGTGTAGCCCGATATGGCTACACCTTC.

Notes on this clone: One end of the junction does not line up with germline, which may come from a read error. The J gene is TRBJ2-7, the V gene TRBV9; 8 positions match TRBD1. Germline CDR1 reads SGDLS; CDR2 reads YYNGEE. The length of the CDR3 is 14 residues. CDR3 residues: CASSFPTGAYGQYF. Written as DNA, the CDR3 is TGTGCCAGCAGCTTCCCGACAGGGGCCTACGGGCAGTACTTC.

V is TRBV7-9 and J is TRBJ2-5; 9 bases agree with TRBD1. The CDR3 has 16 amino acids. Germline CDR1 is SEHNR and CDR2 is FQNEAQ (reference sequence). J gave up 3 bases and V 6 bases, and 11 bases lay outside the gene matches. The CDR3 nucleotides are TGTGCCAGCAGACGAAAACCGGGACAGGGAGAAGAGACCCAGTACTTC. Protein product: CASRRKPGQGEETQYF.

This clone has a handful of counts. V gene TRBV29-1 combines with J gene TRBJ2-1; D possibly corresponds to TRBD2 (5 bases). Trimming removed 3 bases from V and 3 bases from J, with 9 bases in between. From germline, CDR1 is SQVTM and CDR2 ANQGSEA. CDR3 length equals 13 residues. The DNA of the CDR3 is TGCAGCGTTGAGCGGACTCTCTACAATGAGCAGTTCTTC. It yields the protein CSVERTLYNEQFF.

The CDR3 loop reads CASSLARGTNEKLFF. The CDR3 nucleotides are TGTGCCAGCAGCTTGGCACGGGGTACTAATGAAAAACTGTTTTTT. The genes are TRBV5-4 and TRBJ1-4; D remains ambiguous. Trimming pared 0 bases from V and 2 bases from J, leaving 8 bases between. The CDR3 loop spans 15 amino acids. Germline V gives CDR1 SGHNT, CDR2 YYREEE (reference sequence).

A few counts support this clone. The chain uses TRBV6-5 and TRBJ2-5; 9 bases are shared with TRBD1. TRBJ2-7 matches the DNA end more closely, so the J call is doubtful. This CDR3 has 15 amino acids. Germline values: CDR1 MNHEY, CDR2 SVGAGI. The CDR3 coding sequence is TGTGCCAGCAGTTTTTCCGGGACAGGGCGGCTCGAGCAGTACTTC. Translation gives CASSFSGTGRLEQYF.

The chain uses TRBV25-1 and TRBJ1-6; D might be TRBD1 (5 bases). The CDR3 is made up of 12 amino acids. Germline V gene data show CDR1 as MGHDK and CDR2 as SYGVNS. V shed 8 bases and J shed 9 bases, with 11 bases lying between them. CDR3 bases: TGTGCCAGCGGCGGGGGGGGTTCACCCCTCCACTTT. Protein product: CASGGGGSPLHF.

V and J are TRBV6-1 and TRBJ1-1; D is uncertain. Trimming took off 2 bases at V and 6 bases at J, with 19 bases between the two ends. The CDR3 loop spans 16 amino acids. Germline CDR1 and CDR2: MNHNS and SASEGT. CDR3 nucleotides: TGTGCCAGCAGTGAACAGTCGGTAGTTGGAGGATCTGAAGCTTTCTTT. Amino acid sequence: CASSEQSVVGGSEAFF.

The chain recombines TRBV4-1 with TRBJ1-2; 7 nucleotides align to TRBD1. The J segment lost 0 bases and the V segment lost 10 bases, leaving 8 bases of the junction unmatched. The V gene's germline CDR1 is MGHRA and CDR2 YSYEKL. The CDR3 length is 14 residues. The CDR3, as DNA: TGCGCCACACAGGGACAGAAGGCTAACTATGGCTACACCTTC. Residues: CATQGQKANYGYTF.

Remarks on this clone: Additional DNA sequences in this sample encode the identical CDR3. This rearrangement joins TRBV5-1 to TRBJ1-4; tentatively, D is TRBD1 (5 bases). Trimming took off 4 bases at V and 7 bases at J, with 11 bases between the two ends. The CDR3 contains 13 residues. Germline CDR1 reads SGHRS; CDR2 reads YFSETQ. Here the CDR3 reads CASSPGQGEKLFF. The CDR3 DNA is TGCGCCAGCAGCCCCGGCCAGGGTGAAAAACTGTTTTTT.

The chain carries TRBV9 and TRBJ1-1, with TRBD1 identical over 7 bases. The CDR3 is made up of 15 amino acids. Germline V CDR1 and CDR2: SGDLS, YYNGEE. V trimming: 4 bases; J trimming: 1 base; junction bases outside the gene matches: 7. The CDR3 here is CASSPRTGPNTEAFF. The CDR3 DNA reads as TGTGCCAGCAGCCCCAGGACAGGACCGAACACTGAAGCTTTCTTT.

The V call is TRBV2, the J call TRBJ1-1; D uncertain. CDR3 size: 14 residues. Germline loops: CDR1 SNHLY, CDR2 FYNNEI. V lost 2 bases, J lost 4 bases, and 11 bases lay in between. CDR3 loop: CASSEKRSVTEAFF. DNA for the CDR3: TGTGCCAGCAGTGAAAAGCGGTCAGTCACTGAAGCTTTCTTT.

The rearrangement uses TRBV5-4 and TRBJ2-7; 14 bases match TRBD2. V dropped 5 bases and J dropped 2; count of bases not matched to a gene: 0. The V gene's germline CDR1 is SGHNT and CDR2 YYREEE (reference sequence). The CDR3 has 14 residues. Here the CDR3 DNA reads TGTGCCAGCAGGACTAGCGGGGGGGCCTACGAGCAGTACTTC. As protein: CASRTSGGAYEQYF.

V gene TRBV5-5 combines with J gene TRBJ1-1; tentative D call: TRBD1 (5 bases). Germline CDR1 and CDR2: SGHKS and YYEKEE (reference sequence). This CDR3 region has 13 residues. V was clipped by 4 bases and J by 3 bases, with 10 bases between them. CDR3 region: CASSQGLYTEAFF. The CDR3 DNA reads TGTGCCAGCAGCCAGGGTCTTTACACTGAAGCTTTCTTT.

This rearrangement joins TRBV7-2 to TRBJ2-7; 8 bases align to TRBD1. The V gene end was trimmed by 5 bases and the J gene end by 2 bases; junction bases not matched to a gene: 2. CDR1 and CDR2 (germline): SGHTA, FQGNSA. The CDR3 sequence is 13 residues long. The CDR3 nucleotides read TGTGCCAGCAGCAAACAGGGGGCCTACGAGCAGTACTTC. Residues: CASSKQGAYEQYF. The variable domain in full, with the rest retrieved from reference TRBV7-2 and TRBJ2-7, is GAGVSQSPSNKVTEKGKDVELRCDPISGHTALYWYRQSLGQGLEFLIYFQGNSAPDKSGLPSDRFSAERTGGSVSTLTIQRTQQEDSAVYLCASSKQGAYEQYFGPGTRLTVT.